The T cell receptor beta chain described here comes from a study of blood T cell repertoires in COVID-19 (dated by TCRdb to the early 2020s). For context, the study as a whole: The collaborator samples originated in the United States, Italy and Spain and spanned the acute and convalescent phases of COVID-19. Where HLA class I and class II types were available, the types were taken from metadata supplied by the sample provider, not from assay-based typing. The dataset comprised deeply sampled blood TCRbeta repertoires from subjects exposed to, actively infected with, or recovered from COVID-19. A de-identified subject ID, COVID-19 status, age in years and sex were almost always included in the sample metadata. The samples were drawn from two sources: the first 160 participants of the ongoing ImmuneRACE study, and 1,200 or so subjects contributed by 6 global collaborators. The material from the prospective study consisted of cDNA or gDNA derived from T cells, B-cell-depleted T cells, or PBMCs. A freely available public database, intended as a resource for researchers studying the immune response to SARS-CoV-2, is where the repertoires were released. Overall study outcomes, separate from this receptor: The quantity of clinical and demographic metadata differed by source and by participant and was supplied without curation.

Collaborating institutions collected whole blood in K2EDTA tubes following their own protocols. For TCRbeta analysis, collaborator samples were shipped as frozen whole blood, as isolated PBMCs, or as DNA extracted from either sample type. TCRbeta CDR3 regions were amplified from genomic DNA using the immunoSEQ Assay, a bias-controlled multiplex PCR. On the authors' methods: Nucleated cell counts per sample were estimated from amplification of reference gene primers within the assay. Sequence reads were collapsed and filtered to measure the absolute abundance of every unique TCRbeta CDR3 rearrangement. For each sample, productive Simpson clonality was calculated as the square root of Simpson's diversity index across productive rearrangements. What TCRdb holds here is the immuneACCESS table cut down to in-frame rearrangements. Part of the clones is not present; checked against another copy, under half of the missing clones reflect an unresolved V gene, and the others are unexplained. D and trimming come from the DNA, and the V and J calls and clone size come from that table. A total of 72,000 or so clones appear in this sample, about 85% of them only once. The ten largest clones take up around 40% of the sample.

Trimming removed 2 bases from V and 12 bases from J, leaving 13 bases between the germline ends. The CDR3 sequence holds 12 residues, the cysteine and phenylalanine included. Only CDR3 DNA remains: 36 bases, in frame from the first base. The CDR1 and CDR2 encoded by the germline V gene are ENHRY and SYGVKD. As concerns this clone: This receptor's antigen is unknown. The record has no base qualities; no much larger clone is one base away.

The chain is assembled from TRBV10-3 and TRBJ1-2; the D gene is not confidently resolved. The sequence was collected from a woman older than 75 with active or convalescent COVID-19. The sequenced sample consisted of peripheral blood. The DNA is TGTGCCATCAGTGAGGCCAGGTCCGACGACACCTTC. Translated, this is CAISEARSDDTF.